The T cell receptor (beta chain) under discussion was sequenced for a study of breast tumors, draining lymph nodes, adjacent tissues (dated by TCRdb to about 2016). About the investigation overall: TCR beta repertoires were compared across tumor, adjacent nontumor tissue and axillary lymph nodes obtained from breast cancer patients. The study was designed to assess the relationships and possible T-cell exchange between tumor, surrounding tissue and draining lymph node repertoires in human breast cancer. Overall results and qualifications from the work: Tumor and nontumor tissue repertoires were found to be significantly more similar in luminal-like than in basal-like breast cancer. Rather than being directly demonstrated, the conclusion that tumor T cells originate in lymph nodes was presented as consistent with a hypothesis. Tumor T-cell repertoires showed less diversity than lymph node repertoires and more diversity than nontumor tissue repertoires, and tumor T-cell repertoires showed preferential V and J gene usage. A scenario in which most tumor T cells derive from the lymph node and then expand within tumor tissue was judged to be consistent with the data.

The axillary draining lymph nodes of breast cancer patients were the source of the lymph node samples. The sequencer listed for this sample is Illumina HiSeq 2000. TCR beta chain libraries were generated through multiplex PCR amplification. High-throughput sequencing was used to analyze the amplified TCR beta chain products. The public reads were quality trimmed at Q25 with fastp and then assembled into clones with MiXCR by TCRdb, keeping productive beta chains. Each CDR3 protein appears once, grouped with its most common genes and DNA. This sample comprises approximately 250,000 distinct CDR3 sequences, less than 45% of them detected only once. The ten largest clonotypes hold 3% to 4% of the sample. The CDR3 spans 13 residues, from the cysteine through the phenylalanine. CDR3 DNA only is kept here, 39 bases in frame from base 1. Germline trimming: 4 bases from V, 8 bases from J; junction bases outside gene matches: 7. CDR1 and CDR2, per the germline V gene (reference sequence), are SEHNR and FQNEAQ.

In the case of this clonotype: The specificity of this receptor is unknown. Base qualities are not at hand, and no much larger clone is one base apart.

The clonotype originates from a female donor with breast cancer. Some clones in this sample may be carry-over from other donors' samples. The rearrangement joined TRBV7-9 to TRBJ2-7; TRBD2 aligns with 8 central bases. Sequences were obtained from axillary lymph node tissue. The nucleotide sequence reads as follows: TGTGCCAGCAGCTCCATCGGCGGGGGGAAGCAGTACTTC. Translated, this gives CASSSIGGGKQYF. With all but the CDR3 taken from the reference TRBV7-9 and TRBJ2-7 genes, the full variable domain is: DTGVSQNPRHKITKRGQNVTFRCDPISEHNRLYWYRQTLGQGPEFLTYFQNEAQLEKSRLLSDRFSAERPKGSFSTLEIQRTEQGDSAMYLCASSSIGGGKQYFGPGTRLTVT.